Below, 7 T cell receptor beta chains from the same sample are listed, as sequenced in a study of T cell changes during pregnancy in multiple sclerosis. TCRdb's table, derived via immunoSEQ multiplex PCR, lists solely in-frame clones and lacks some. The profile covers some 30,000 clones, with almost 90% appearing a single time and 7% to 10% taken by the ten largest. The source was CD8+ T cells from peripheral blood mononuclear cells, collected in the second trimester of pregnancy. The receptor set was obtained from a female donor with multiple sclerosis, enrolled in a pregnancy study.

Here the CDR3 DNA reads TGTGCCAGCAGACCAGTTTACGGGTCGCATGATGGCTACACCTTC. Translating gives CASRPVYGSHDGYTF. The chain joins TRBV5-5 to TRBJ1-2; D is unclear. V lost 5 bases to trimming and J lost 6 bases, with 20 bases between them. The CDR3 length is 15 residues. CDR1 is SGHKS, CDR2 YYEKEE, per germline (reference sequence).

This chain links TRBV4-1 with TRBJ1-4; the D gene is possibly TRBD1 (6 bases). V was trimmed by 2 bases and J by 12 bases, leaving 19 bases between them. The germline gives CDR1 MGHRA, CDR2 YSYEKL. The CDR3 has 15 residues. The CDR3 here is CASSQSVGGLPELFF. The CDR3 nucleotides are TGCGCCAGCAGCCAATCGGTCGGGGGGCTCCCCGAACTGTTTTTT.

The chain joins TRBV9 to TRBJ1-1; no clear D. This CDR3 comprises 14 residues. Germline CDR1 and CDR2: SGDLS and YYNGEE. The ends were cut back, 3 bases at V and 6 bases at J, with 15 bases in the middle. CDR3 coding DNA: TGTGCCAGCAGCGCCTACGGGGTTTTCTCTGAAGCTTTCTTT. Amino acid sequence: CASSAYGVFSEAFF.

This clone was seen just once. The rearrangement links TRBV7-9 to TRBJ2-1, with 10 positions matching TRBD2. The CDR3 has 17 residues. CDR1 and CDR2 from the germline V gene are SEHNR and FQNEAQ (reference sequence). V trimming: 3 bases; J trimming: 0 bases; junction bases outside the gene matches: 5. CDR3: CASSFLAGAVSYNEQFF. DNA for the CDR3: TGTGCCAGCAGCTTTCTAGCGGGGGCGGTCTCCTACAATGAGCAGTTCTTC.

The CDR3 nucleotides are TGTGCCAGCAGTGCTAGCTCCTACAATGAGCAGTTCTTC. Amino acid sequence: CASSASSYNEQFF. V gene TRBV6-4 combines with J gene TRBJ2-1, with no clear D. The CDR3 is made up of 13 amino acids. Germline V gene lookup returns CDR1 MRHNA and CDR2 SNTAGT. V was pared by 4 bases and J by 0 bases, with 4 bases between.

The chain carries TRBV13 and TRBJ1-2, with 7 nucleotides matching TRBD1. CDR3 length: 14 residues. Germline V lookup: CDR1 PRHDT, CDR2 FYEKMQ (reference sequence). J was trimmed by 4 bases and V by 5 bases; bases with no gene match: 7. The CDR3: CASSPRDSLYGYTF. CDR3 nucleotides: TGTGCCAGCAGCCCCCGGGACAGCCTCTATGGCTACACCTTC.

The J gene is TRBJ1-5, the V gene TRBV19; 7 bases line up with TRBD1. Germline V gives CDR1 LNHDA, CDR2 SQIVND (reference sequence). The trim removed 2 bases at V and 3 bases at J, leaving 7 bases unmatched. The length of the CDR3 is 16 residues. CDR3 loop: CASSIMEGAFNQPQHF. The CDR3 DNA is TGTGCCAGTAGTATAATGGAGGGGGCCTTCAATCAGCCCCAGCATTTT.